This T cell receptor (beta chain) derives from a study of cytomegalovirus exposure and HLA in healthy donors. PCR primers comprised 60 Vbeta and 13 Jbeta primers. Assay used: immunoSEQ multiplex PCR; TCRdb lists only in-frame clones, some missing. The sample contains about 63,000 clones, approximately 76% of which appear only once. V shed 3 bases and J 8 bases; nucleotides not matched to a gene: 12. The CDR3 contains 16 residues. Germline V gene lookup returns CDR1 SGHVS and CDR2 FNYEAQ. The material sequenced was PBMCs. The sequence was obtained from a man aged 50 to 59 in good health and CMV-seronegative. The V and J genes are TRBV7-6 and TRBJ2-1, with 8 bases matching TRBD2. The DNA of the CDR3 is TGTGCCAGCAGCTTTCCACCCGGGGGGGCCTTCGATGAGCAGTTCTTC. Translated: CASSFPPGGAFDEQFF.